The next 19 T cell receptor beta chains were all read from a single sample in a study of CD8 T cells in Susac syndrome. It was with random hexamers that roughly 0.5 to 1 ug RNA was reverse transcribed. Using its own MiXCR run on the immunoSEQ multiplex PCR reads, TCRdb lists one record per CDR3 protein. The table shows over 95,000 distinct CDR3 sequences, with about 93% occurring only once. Source material: CD4+ T cells from PBMCs. The origin of the receptors is a human donor in good health.

The chain couples TRBV7-8 to TRBJ2-7, with unresolved D. Trimming shortened V by 2 bases and J by 4 bases, and 12 bases separated the two germline ends. This CDR3 region has 14 residues. Germline V gives CDR1 SGHVS, CDR2 FQNEAQ. CDR3 region: CASSLRVRKYEQYF. The DNA for the CDR3 is TGTGCCAGCAGCTTAAGGGTCCGGAAATACGAGCAGTACTTC.

In DNA, the CDR3 is TGTGCCACCAGCAGATCCTCCGGGACAGGGGGACCCGGGGAGCTGTTTTTT. It yields the protein CATSRSSGTGGPGELFF. The chain couples TRBV15 to TRBJ2-2; TRBD1 aligns across 11 bases. There are 17 residues in the CDR3. Trimming cost V 2 bases and J 6 bases; bases outside gene matches: 8. Germline lookup yields CDR1 LNHNV and CDR2 YYDKDF (reference sequence).

The chain links TRBV7-9 to TRBJ2-3; 7 nucleotides agree with TRBD2. V gave up 2 bases and J gave up 5 bases; unmatched junction bases: 10. The CDR3 is 16 amino acids. From germline, CDR1 is SEHNR and CDR2 FQNEAQ (reference sequence). CDR3 sequence (DNA): TGTGCCAGCAGCTTAAGGGACTACACCGTAAAAGATACGCAGTATTTT. This translates into CASSLRDYTVKDTQYF. The variable domain in full, completed from reference TRBV7-9 and TRBJ2-3, reads DTGVSQNPRHKITKRGQNVTFRCDPISEHNRLYWYRQTLGQGPEFLTYFQNEAQLEKSRLLSDRFSAERPKGSFSTLEIQRTEQGDSAMYLCASSLRDYTVKDTQYFGPGTRLTVL.

V and J are TRBV19 and TRBJ2-1; D remains ambiguous. Germline V gene sequence: CDR1 LNHDA, CDR2 SQIVND (reference sequence). CDR3 size: 14 residues. Deletions cut 1 base from V and 6 bases from J, with 10 bases between. The CDR3 spells CASSIVSRGNEQFF. The CDR3 region has the DNA TGTGCCAGTAGTATAGTCTCCAGAGGCAATGAGCAGTTCTTC.

This clonotype was seen only once. This sequence joins TRBV5-1 and TRBJ2-3, with TRBD1 matching 7 bases. Germline assignment: CDR1 SGHRS and CDR2 YFSETQ. The CDR3 covers 14 residues. J gave up 5 bases and V 2 bases, and 5 bases lay outside the gene matches. The CDR3 nucleotides are TGCGCCAGCAGCTTAGGGGGCGCGGTAGATACGCAGTATTTT. It yields the protein CASSLGGAVDTQYF.

The chain combines TRBV19 with TRBJ2-1; 9 positions agree with TRBD2. Germline V CDR1 and CDR2: LNHDA, SQIVND (reference sequence). CDR3 length: 15 residues. Trimming took 4 bases from V and 4 from J; bases not matched to a gene: 5. Here the CDR3 reads CASSRPSGNYNEQFF. The CDR3 DNA sequence: TGTGCCAGTAGTAGACCTAGCGGGAATTACAATGAGCAGTTCTTC.

The chain carries TRBV7-9 and TRBJ2-4; D remains ambiguous. The CDR3 is 14 amino acids. V was trimmed by 5 bases and J by 6 bases, leaving 14 bases between them. Germline-derived CDR1 and CDR2 are SEHNR and FQNEAQ (reference sequence). In DNA form, the CDR3 reads TGTGCCAGCAGCCGGATAGGCGTAGGAAACATTCAGTACTTC. Residues: CASSRIGVGNIQYF.

The chain employs TRBV29-1 and TRBJ2-7, with a weak D call TRBD1 (5 bases). Germline assignment: CDR1 SQVTM and CDR2 ANQGSEA. The CDR3 is 11 residues long. V was trimmed by 8 bases and J by 7 bases, leaving 15 bases between them. In nucleotides, the CDR3 is TGCAGCTACTTCCAGGGTTCAGAGCAGTACTTC. Translated, it gives CSYFQGSEQYF.

The chain has TRBV14 and TRBJ1-2, with D hard to call. The CDR3 totals 14 residues. Germline V CDR1 and CDR2: SGHDN, FVKESK. V lost 0 bases and J 4 bases, leaving 9 bases between the germline ends. This chain's CDR3 is CASSQDGNIYGYTF. The CDR3 DNA follows: TGTGCCAGCAGCCAAGATGGTAACATCTATGGCTACACCTTC.

The chain links TRBV12-3 or TRBV12-4 to TRBJ1-1, with unresolved D. CDR3 length: 13 amino acids. Trimming left V 5 bases short and J 1 base short, with 8 bases between. The CDR3 reads CASSLVPNTEAFF. CDR3 DNA sequence: TGTGCCAGCAGTCTTGTCCCGAACACTGAAGCTTTCTTT.

This chain joins TRBV7-2 and TRBJ2-1; D is perhaps TRBD2 (5 bases). V lost 4 bases and J lost 7, with 20 bases in between. Germline CDR1 SGHTA, CDR2 FQGNSA. The CDR3 spans 16 residues. The CDR3 DNA is TGTGCCAGCAGCTCCTTCGGGCTAGCCGTCAAGAATGAGCAGTTCTTC. Amino acid sequence: CASSSFGLAVKNEQFF. The complete variable domain, with remaining parts taken from reference TRBV7-2 and TRBJ2-1, reads GAGVSQSPSNKVTEKGKDVELRCDPISGHTALYWYRQSLGQGLEFLIYFQGNSAPDKSGLPSDRFSAERTGGSVSTLTIQRTQQEDSAVYLCASSSFGLAVKNEQFFGPGTRLTVL.

The V call is TRBV19, the J call TRBJ1-1; D remains ambiguous. The V end lost 0 bases, the J end lost 1 base, and 6 bases lay between the germline ends. Looked up from germline, CDR1 is LNHDA and CDR2 is SQIVND (reference sequence). The CDR3 is 14 residues long. The CDR3 loop reads CASSIDLENTEAFF. Here the CDR3 DNA reads TGTGCCAGTAGTATAGATCTCGAGAACACTGAAGCTTTCTTT.

This clonotype has just a few counts. CDR3: CASSPRAGGNTEAFF. DNA for the CDR3: TGTGCCAGCAGCCCACGAGCTGGGGGAAACACTGAAGCTTTCTTT. The V gene is TRBV3-1, the J gene TRBJ1-1; tentative D call: TRBD1 (5 bases). Germline assignment: CDR1 LGHDT and CDR2 YNNKEL (reference sequence). The CDR3 is made up of 15 amino acids. Trimming removed 4 bases at V and 2 bases at J, with 14 bases between.

This chain connects TRBV4-3 to TRBJ1-1; no clear D gene. V was cut by 0 bases and J by 9 bases, with 17 bases left in between. Germline CDR1 is LGHNA and CDR2 is YSLEER. This CDR3 is built from 15 residues. CDR3: CASSQDLRTAKQAFF. The CDR3 bases are TGCGCCAGCAGCCAAGATCTACGGACGGCAAAACAAGCTTTCTTT.

The chain joins TRBV7-9 to TRBJ1-1; D unresolved. CDR1 is SEHNR, CDR2 FQNEAQ, per germline (reference sequence). V was cut by 1 base and J by 0 bases, with 9 bases left in between. The CDR3 has 15 residues. CDR3 nucleotides: TGTGCCAGCAGCTTAGGAGGCCGGATGAACACTGAAGCTTTCTTT. It specifies CASSLGGRMNTEAFF.

The chain is built from TRBV30 and TRBJ2-7; D gene unclear. Germline V gives CDR1 GTSNPN, CDR2 SVGIG (reference sequence). The CDR3 runs 14 residues. V was shortened by 4 bases and J by 2 bases, with 15 bases between the two germline ends. The CDR3 bases are TGTGCCTGGACCGCCTCTCACCAAACCTACGAGCAGTACTTC. Its protein is CAWTASHQTYEQYF.

The chain combines TRBV2 with TRBJ1-2; 9 nucleotides line up with TRBD1. V shed 6 bases, J shed 5 bases, and the junction held 7 bases outside the gene matches. This CDR3 is 14 amino acids long. The germline CDR1 and CDR2 sequences are SNHLY and FYNNEI. The CDR3 DNA reads as TGTGCCAGCAGCGTAACAGGGGGCTGGTATGGCTACACCTTC. The encoded protein is CASSVTGGWYGYTF. The variable domain in full, completed from reference TRBV2 and TRBJ1-2, reads EPEVTQTPSHQVTQMGQEVILRCVPISNHLYFYWYRQILGQKVEFLVSFYNNEISEKSEIFDDQFSVERPDGSNFTLKIRSTKLEDSAMYFCASSVTGGWYGYTFGSGTRLTVV.

The chain is built from TRBV7-9 and TRBJ2-7, with D perhaps TRBD2 (5 bases). The ends were cut back, 3 bases at V and 2 bases at J, with 14 bases in the middle. Per the germline V gene, CDR1 is SEHNR and CDR2 is FQNEAQ (reference sequence). This CDR3 has 15 amino acids. Here the CDR3 reads CASSFGGYITYEQYF. The CDR3 DNA sequence: TGTGCCAGCAGCTTTGGCGGGTACATAACCTACGAGCAGTACTTC.

The chain uses TRBV30 and TRBJ1-3, with D possibly matching TRBD1 (6 bases). Germline loops: CDR1 GTSNPN, CDR2 SVGIG (reference sequence). V was clipped by 2 bases and J by 0 bases, with 14 bases between them. CDR3 length: 16 amino acids. The CDR3 spells CAWSMPGGASGNTIYF. In DNA form, the CDR3 reads TGTGCCTGGAGTATGCCGGGGGGGGCCTCTGGAAACACCATATATTTT.